This TCR beta chain is drawn from a study of control samples from healthy donors and cancer patients. V shed 0 bases and J shed 1 base, with 10 bases lying between them. The CDR3 has 17 residues. From germline, CDR1 is LGHNT and CDR2 FRNRAP. Some clones are missing from TCRdb's copy, which holds only in-frame ones; the method was immunoSEQ multiplex PCR. Of 90,000 or so clones listed, less than 85% are singletons. This clone has only one observation. The sequencing sample was made of PBMCs. The sequence was obtained from a man aged 65 to 85 with lung cancer. The V call is TRBV12-5, the J call TRBJ2-6; D remains unclear. CDR3 sequence reads: CASGLVLSRSGANVLTF. For the CDR3, the DNA is TGTGCTAGTGGTTTGGTACTTTCACGGTCTGGGGCCAACGTCCTGACTTTC. Full variable domain (outside the CDR3, taken from reference TRBV12-5 and TRBJ2-6): DARVTQTPRHKVTEMGQEVTMRCQPILGHNTVFWYRQTMMQGLELLAYFRNRAPLDDSGMPKDRFSAEMPDATLATLKIQPSEPRDSAVYFCASGLVLSRSGANVLTFGAGSRLTVL.